This TCR beta chain was retrieved from a study of blood T cell repertoires in COVID-19. Libraries were prepared by immunoSEQ multiplex PCR; TCRdb keeps only in-frame clonotypes and omits some of them. The repertoire consists of 30,000 to 35,000 clones, with around 80% occurring once and the leading ten covering roughly 7.5%. In germline, CDR1 is LNHNV, CDR2 YYDKDF (reference sequence). V was pared by 4 bases and J by 1 base, with 11 bases between. The CDR3 is 16 amino acids. The chain combines TRBV15 with TRBJ2-6; tentative D call: TRBD2 (6 bases). Sequenced material: peripheral blood. This receptor was identified in a woman aged 55-70 years with acute or convalescent COVID-19. The CDR3 coding sequence is TGTGCCACCAGCACAGACGGGGGATCTGGGGCCAACGTCCTGACTTTC. Encoded protein: CATSTDGGSGANVLTF.